Reported below is one T cell receptor beta chain. The antigen remains unidentified. An end of the junction differs from the germline gene, which may be a read error. This sample was taken from a study of cytomegalovirus exposure and HLA in healthy donors. Study outcomes and limitations: Presence/absence analyses took donor sequencing depth as roughly uniform.

Primers included in the PCR were 60 Vbeta and 13 Jbeta primers. Sequenced by immunoSEQ multiplex PCR; TCRdb stores in-frame clones only, minus some. The sample includes around 280,000 clones, approximately 90% of them seen just once. Healthy individuals who donated bone marrow served as the donors. From germline, CDR1 is LNHNV and CDR2 YYDKDF (reference sequence). The length of the CDR3 is 14 residues. Specimen: PBMCs. The source is a woman between 18 and 29 years old in good health and CMV-seronegative. The chain couples TRBV15 to TRBJ1-1, with D perhaps matching TRBD1 (5 bases). CDR3 sequence reads: CATSGDIGAREAFF. As DNA, the CDR3 is TGTGCCACCAGCGGAGATATAGGGGCCCGTGAAGCTTTCTTT.